This T cell receptor beta chain comes out of a study of T cell repertoires in cytomegalovirus infection. At the level of the study: Public TCR beta signatures provided an indication of both CMV infection and a matching HLA type. Whole-study findings and limits: HLA-C-restricted TCR beta clonotypes specific for CMV led the ex vivo response. Cumulative public TCR beta family frequency identified CMV carriers with the relevant HLA.

This clonotype was observed a handful of times. Its antigen is unidentified. J lost 2 bases, V lost 6 bases, and 2 bases had no gene match. CDR3 length: 15 amino acids. From the reads, TCRdb called clonotypes with MiXCR, one entry per CDR3 protein. Of about 190,000 distinct CDR3 sequences in the sample, roughly 27% were seen once. Sequenced material: PBMCs. This clonotype was obtained from a human donor in good health (CMV status not recorded). Some clones in this sample may be carry-over from other donors' samples. V usage is TRBV12-3 or TRBV12-4 and J usage is TRBJ2-3; 13 bases align to TRBD2. As DNA, the CDR3 is TGTGCCAGCAGCGGACTAGCGGGGGCCACAGATACGCAGTATTTT. Translated, it gives CASSGLAGATDTQYF.